A selection of T cell receptor beta chains follows, all from one sample in a study of shared clonotypes between healthy human individuals. Some clones are missing from TCRdb's copy, which holds only in-frame ones; the method was immunoSEQ multiplex PCR. The repertoire holds 2 million to 2.5 million clones, approximately 95% seen once, with roughly 0.13% in the top ten. The source material was naive CD4+ T cells sorted from blood. The receptors come from a man in his late teens or twenties in good health. CDR3s include the opening cysteine and the closing phenylalanine or tryptophan. The order of the fields is V gene, D gene, clone size, J gene, CDR3 DNA, CDR3 protein. The D gene is left open where the match is weak. The listing skips clone size in some rows; elsewhere it reads once, few, many or a size class.

>TRBV7-9|.|.|TRBJ1-6
TGTGCCAGCAGCTTAGTCCTAGATAATTCACCCCTCCACTTT
CASSLVLDNSPLHF
>TRBV11-2|TRBD1|.|TRBJ1-2
TGTGCCAGCAGCTTAGATACAGGGGCCTATGGCTACACCTTC
CASSLDTGAYGYTF
>TRBV5-1|TRBD2|.|TRBJ2-7
TGCGCCAGCAGCTTGGGGTACGGCGGGAGCCTATTTGGCGAGCAGTACTTC
CASSLGYGGSLFGEQYF
>TRBV30|.|.|TRBJ1-1
TGTGCCTGGAGTGTTGGGGGCACTGAAGCTTTCTTT
CAWSVGGTEAFF
>TRBV9|.|.|TRBJ2-3
TGTGCCAGCAGCTTTGGGCGGACCCTCACAGATACGCAGTATTTT
CASSFGRTLTDTQYF
>TRBV4-1|.|.|TRBJ1-2
TGCGCCAGCAGCCAAGCTTCCAGGGAGTCCTATGGCTACACCTTC
CASSQASRESYGYTF
>TRBV4-1|TRBD2|.|TRBJ2-5
TGCGCCAGCAGCTCAACTAGCGGGGGGGCCAAAGAGACCCAGTACTTC
CASSSTSGGAKETQYF
>TRBV10-3|TRBD1|few|TRBJ1-2
TGTGCCATACAGGGGACAGGGGGCTTTGGCTACACCTTC
CAIQGTGGFGYTF
>TRBV7-9|TRBD1|.|TRBJ1-3
TGTGCCAGCAGCCCCCCCAGGGGGAGTACTGGAAACACCATATATTTT
CASSPPRGSTGNTIYF
>TRBV5-1|.|once|TRBJ2-3
TGCGCCAGCAGCTTGAAATTAACTAGCACAGATACGCAGTATTTT
CASSLKLTSTDTQYF
>TRBV15|TRBD2|.|TRBJ2-3
TGTGCCACCACCTCCGGGGGGGGGACAGATACGCAGTATTTT
CATTSGGGTDTQYF
>TRBV18|TRBD1|.|TRBJ1-2
TGTGCCAGCTCACCAGACAGGGCTTGGGGCTACACCTTC
CASSPDRAWGYTF
>TRBV5-4|TRBD1|.|TRBJ2-5
TGTGCCAGCAGCCTTGGACAGGGGGCAGAGACCCAGTACTTC
CASSLGQGAETQYF
>TRBV7-8|TRBD1|.|TRBJ2-7
TGTGCCAGCAGCCCACGGGACAGTAAATTCACCTACGAGCAGTACTTC
CASSPRDSKFTYEQYF
>TRBV28|.|once|TRBJ2-2
TGTGCCAGCGGGGGGGCGGTCGGCACCGGGGAGCTGTTTTTT
CASGGAVGTGELFF
>TRBV9|.|.|TRBJ2-2
TGTGCCAGCAGCGTAGGAGCGGGCGCGAACACCGGGGAGCTGTTTTTT
CASSVGAGANTGELFF
>TRBV10-1|.|once|TRBJ2-1
TGCGCCAGCAGTGAGGCGGCCCTGGACGGTTACAATGAGCAGTTCTTC
CASSEAALDGYNEQFF
>TRBV7-9|TRBD2|.|TRBJ2-1
TGTGCCAGCAGCGGGCGGGGGACCCCTAACAATGAGCAGTTCTTC
CASSGRGTPNNEQFF
>TRBV7-3|TRBD2|.|TRBJ2-3
TGTGCCAGCAGCCCACCGGGGGGTCGCACGCAGTATTTT
CASSPPGGRTQYF
>TRBV28|.|few|TRBJ1-5
TGTGCCAGCAGTTTCGGGTCTCGCAATCAGCCCCAGCATTTT
CASSFGSRNQPQHF
>TRBV29-1|.|once|TRBJ2-5
TGCAGCGTTGAGGCCCCCCTCCAAGAGACCCAGTACTTC
CSVEAPLQETQYF
>TRBV4-1|.|once|TRBJ1-5
TGCGCCAGCAGCCAAGATAGCGGGGTTAGCAATCAGCCCCAGCATTTT
CASSQDSGVSNQPQHF
>TRBV9|.|.|TRBJ2-7
TGTGCCAGCAGCGTAGGAGCGGACCCTTCCTACGAGCAGTACTTC
CASSVGADPSYEQYF
>TRBV7-2|TRBD1|.|TRBJ1-1
TGTGCCAGCAGCTTAGGACGTCGGACAGGGGCTGGAGCTTTCTTT
CASSLGRRTGAGAFF
>TRBV6-8|TRBD2|.|TRBJ2-7
TGTGCCAGCAGTTACTCTCCAACTAGCGGGAAACCCTCCTACGAGCAGTACTTC
CASSYSPTSGKPSYEQYF
>TRBV7-2|.|.|TRBJ1-5
TGTGCCAGCAGCCCCACATCGGATCAGCCCCAGCATTTT
CASSPTSDQPQHF
>TRBV2|.|.|TRBJ2-2
TGTGCCAGCAGCGACTCCCGGGGCCTAACATCGGCAGGGGAGCTGTTTTTT
CASSDSRGLTSAGELFF
>TRBV27|.|.|TRBJ1-5
TGTGCCAGCAGGTTACAGGGTTTGGGCCAGCCCCAGCATTTT
CASRLQGLGQPQHF
>TRBV6-6|TRBD1|.|TRBJ2-7
TGTGCCAGCAGTACCCCCATACAGGGGAAGTACTTC
CASSTPIQGKYF